This T cell receptor (beta chain) was documented in a study of shared clonotypes between healthy human individuals. Study-level background: Each donor had three CD4 naive, three CD4 memory, two CD8 naive and one CD8 memory plate. Whole-study results and caveats: The four-donor shared clonotypes exceeded non-shared clonotypes in generation probability, with non-shared ones scoring lower.

The CDR3 contains 19 residues. The V and J ends lost 3 bases and 5 bases, in that order; junction bases with no gene match: 13. Germline CDR1 SGHRS, CDR2 YFSETQ. As for this clone: No antigen is known for it.

The deep-level immunoSEQ assay was used. The data were produced by immunoSEQ multiplex PCR, yet TCRdb's version contains in-frame clones alone and is incomplete. The table lists roughly 2.6 million clones, around nine tenths of them singletons. This chain uses TRBV5-1 with TRBJ2-5; 16 bases line up with TRBD2. The sequence came from a man aged 18-30 years in good health. Material for sequencing was naive CD4+ T cells sorted from blood. Subset reported: CD45RA+ positively selected. CDR3 protein: CASSWTGTSGGADRETQYF. For the CDR3, the DNA is TGCGCCAGCAGCTGGACCGGGACTAGCGGGGGGGCGGATCGGGAGACCCAGTACTTC. The full variable domain, in which reference TRBV5-1 and TRBJ2-5 provide the parts outside the CDR3, is KAGVTQTPRYLIKTRGQQVTLSCSPISGHRSVSWYQQTPGQGLQFLFEYFSETQRNKGNFPGRFSGRQFSNSRSEMNVSTLELGDSALYLCASSWTGTSGGADRETQYFGPGTRLLVL.